This T cell receptor beta chain was sequenced for a study of CD8 T cells in Susac syndrome. Study-wide background: About 6 sequenced Susac syndrome patients had clinically active disease, while 8 or 9 were in remission. At the time of blood draw, patients with Susac syndrome were therapy-naive, receiving corticosteroids, or receiving intravenous immunoglobulin alone.

With random hexamers, 0.5 to 1 ug RNA was reverse transcribed. The TCR beta CDR3 was amplified by immunoSEQ multiplex PCR across 54 Vbeta, 13 Jbeta. Each CDR3 protein gets one entry after TCRdb re-called the immunoSEQ multiplex PCR reads with MiXCR. The table lists approximately 180,000 distinct CDR3 sequences, around 94% of them singletons. Trimming removed 6 bases at V and 1 base at J, with 12 bases between. The CDR3 consists of 14 residues. It was negative isolation that provided the CD8+ and CD4+ T cells, whereas TEMRA cells were enriched by FACS. This receptor was taken from a human donor with Susac syndrome. The chain employs TRBV12-3 or TRBV12-4 and TRBJ2-5, with a weak D call TRBD2 (5 bases). Sequencing used CD4+ T cells from PBMCs. The CDR3 sequence: CASSPFRGQETQYF. The CDR3 DNA reads TGTGCCAGCAGCCCGTTCCGGGGCCAAGAGACCCAGTACTTC.